This is a list of T cell receptor beta chains from one sample in a study of cytomegalovirus exposure and HLA in healthy donors. The assay was immunoSEQ multiplex PCR, and TCRdb's table has in-frame clones only and misses some. The data show about 190,000 clones, roughly 86% seen once. Sequenced material: PBMCs. The receptors come from a woman younger than 30 in good health and CMV-seronegative. The CDR3 runs from the conserved cysteine through the conserved F or W. The order of the fields is D gene, clone size, J gene, V gene, CDR3 protein, CDR3 DNA. The D gene is left open where the match is weak. Clone size is not always given. Where it is, it says once, few, many or a class for expanded clones.

D: NA
size: NA
J: TRBJ2-5
V: TRBV9
CDR3: CASSRQVTGQETQYF
DNA: TGTGCCAGCAGCCGGCAAGTAACGGGCCAAGAGACCCAGTACTTC

D: TRBD1
size: NA
J: TRBJ1-2
V: TRBV5-1
CDR3: CASSPSGTGGSPLYGYTF
DNA: TGCGCCAGCAGCCCATCCGGGACAGGGGGTTCTCCCCTCTATGGCTACACCTTC

D: TRBD2
size: NA
J: TRBJ2-3
V: TRBV18
CDR3: CASSPMTSGSSDTQYF
DNA: TGTGCCAGCTCACCGATGACTAGCGGGAGTTCAGATACGCAGTATTTT

D: NA
size: NA
J: TRBJ2-1
V: TRBV30
CDR3: CAWSVGGKLNEQFF
DNA: TGTGCCTGGAGTGTAGGCGGAAAACTTAATGAGCAGTTCTTC

D: NA
size: NA
J: TRBJ2-5
V: TRBV18
CDR3: CASSPVRGSYQETQYF
DNA: TGTGCCAGCTCACCGGTTCGCGGATCGTACCAAGAGACCCAGTACTTC

D: TRBD2
size: NA
J: TRBJ2-5
V: TRBV19
CDR3: CASSTGLAWETQYF
DNA: TGTGCCAGTAGTACGGGACTAGCCTGGGAGACCCAGTACTTC

D: NA
size: once
J: TRBJ1-2
V: TRBV14
CDR3: CASSQEWGSYGYTF
DNA: TGTGCCAGCAGCCAAGAATGGGGCAGCTATGGCTACACCTTC

D: NA
size: NA
J: TRBJ2-1
V: TRBV6-1
CDR3: CASNLAETHNEQFF
DNA: TGTGCCAGCAACCTGGCGGAGACTCACAATGAGCAGTTCTTC

D: NA
size: NA
J: TRBJ2-1
V: TRBV19
CDR3: CASSGADATPGEQFF
DNA: TGTGCCAGTAGTGGGGCGGACGCTACCCCAGGAGAGCAGTTCTTC

D: TRBD1
size: NA
J: TRBJ1-2
V: TRBV11-2
CDR3: CASSLFRTGEGYTF
DNA: TGTGCCAGCAGCTTATTCCGGACAGGGGAAGGCTACACCTTC

D: NA
size: once
J: TRBJ2-7
V: TRBV6-1
CDR3: CASSLTGGIYEQYF
DNA: TGTGCCAGCAGTTTAACTGGGGGGATCTACGAGCAGTACTTC

D: NA
size: NA
J: TRBJ1-1
V: TRBV5-1
CDR3: CASSMSGGETEAFF
DNA: TGCGCCAGCAGCATGTCGGGGGGCGAGACTGAAGCTTTCTTT

D: TRBD1
size: NA
J: TRBJ2-7
V: TRBV30
CDR3: CAWSRGQETYEQYF
DNA: TGTGCCTGGAGCCGCGGACAGGAAACCTACGAGCAGTACTTC

D: NA
size: NA
J: TRBJ2-5
V: TRBV5-1
CDR3: CASKAGETQYF
DNA: TGCGCCAGCAAAGCGGGAGAGACCCAGTACTTC

D: TRBD1
size: NA
J: TRBJ1-1
V: TRBV14
CDR3: CASSLRTGATEAFF
DNA: TGTGCCAGCAGCCTGAGGACAGGGGCAACTGAAGCTTTCTTT

D: NA
size: NA
J: TRBJ1-1
V: TRBV5-1
CDR3: CASSLSARGTEAFF
DNA: TGCGCCAGCAGCTTGTCCGCCAGGGGCACTGAAGCTTTCTTT

D: NA
size: NA
J: TRBJ2-7
V: TRBV7-6
CDR3: CASSLALRPGDYEQYF
DNA: TGTGCCAGCAGCTTAGCGCTAAGGCCAGGGGACTACGAGCAGTACTTC

D: TRBD1
size: NA
J: TRBJ1-2
V: TRBV4-2
CDR3: CASSRRTGNYGYTF
DNA: TGTGCCAGCAGCCGCCGGACAGGGAACTATGGCTACACCTTC

D: NA
size: NA
J: TRBJ1-6
V: TRBV5-1
CDR3: CASSSWGPEDSPLHF
DNA: TGCGCCAGCAGCTCTTGGGGCCCGGAAGATTCACCCCTCCACTTT

D: NA
size: NA
J: TRBJ1-1
V: TRBV15
CDR3: CATSAPDLGHYTEAFF
DNA: TGTGCCACCAGCGCTCCTGATTTGGGCCATTACACTGAAGCTTTCTTT

D: NA
size: few
J: TRBJ2-1
V: TRBV5-4
CDR3: CASSLATTTYNEQFF
DNA: TGTGCCAGCAGCTTGGCGACGACTACCTACAATGAGCAGTTCTTC

D: TRBD2
size: NA
J: TRBJ2-7
V: TRBV6-1
CDR3: CASSERSPLAVFHF
DNA: TGTGCCAGCAGTGAACGTTCCCCGCTAGCGGTGTTTCACTTC

D: TRBD1
size: NA
J: TRBJ2-7
V: TRBV6-5
CDR3: CASFPGQGIYEQYF
DNA: TGTGCCAGTTTTCCAGGACAGGGTATCTACGAGCAGTACTTC

D: NA
size: NA
J: TRBJ1-2
V: TRBV7-9
CDR3: CASSTFRDTLGTNYGYTF
DNA: TGTGCCAGCAGCACATTTCGGGACACCCTGGGCACTAACTATGGCTACACCTTC

D: NA
size: NA
J: TRBJ1-1
V: TRBV2
CDR3: CASNIEVNTEAFF
DNA: TGTGCCAGCAATATTGAGGTGAACACTGAAGCTTTCTTT

D: NA
size: NA
J: TRBJ1-6
V: TRBV18
CDR3: CASSPLRSAGGTYNSPLHF
DNA: TGTGCCAGCTCACCATTACGCTCGGCGGGTGGAACCTATAATTCACCCCTCCACTTT

D: TRBD1
size: NA
J: TRBJ1-4
V: TRBV5-1
CDR3: CASTNRGSTNEKLFF
DNA: TGCGCCAGCACGAACAGGGGCTCAACTAATGAAAAACTGTTTTTT

D: TRBD1
size: NA
J: TRBJ2-7
V: TRBV9
CDR3: CASSVAIRDRDDEQYF
DNA: TGTGCCAGCAGCGTAGCAATCCGGGACAGAGACGACGAGCAGTACTTC

D: NA
size: NA
J: TRBJ1-1
V: TRBV7-8
CDR3: CASSLAQARTEAFF
DNA: TGTGCCAGCAGCTTAGCACAGGCTCGCACTGAAGCTTTCTTT

D: NA
size: NA
J: TRBJ2-5
V: TRBV5-3
CDR3: CARSVHETQYF
DNA: TGTGCCAGAAGCGTACACGAGACCCAGTACTTC

D: TRBD1
size: NA
J: TRBJ1-2
V: TRBV4-1
CDR3: CASSRKGGQGGTYGYTF
DNA: TGCGCCAGCAGCCGAAAGGGGGGACAGGGGGGGACTTATGGCTACACCTTC

D: TRBD1
size: NA
J: TRBJ2-1
V: TRBV6-5
CDR3: CASSSLAGGAYNEQFF
DNA: TGTGCCAGCAGTTCGCTAGCAGGGGGTGCCTACAATGAGCAGTTCTTC

D: NA
size: NA
J: TRBJ1-2
V: TRBV2
CDR3: CASSRIRAPQGGYTF
DNA: TGTGCCAGCAGCCGAATCAGGGCTCCGCAAGGAGGCTACACCTTC

D: NA
size: NA
J: TRBJ2-5
V: TRBV11-2
CDR3: CASSPISWRDRRETQYF
DNA: TGTGCCAGCAGCCCAATTTCCTGGCGGGACCGAAGGGAGACCCAGTACTTC

D: TRBD2
size: NA
J: TRBJ2-2
V: TRBV4-1
CDR3: CASSRRTSGRVLTGELFF
DNA: TGCGCCAGCAGCCGGCGGACTAGCGGGAGAGTACTAACCGGGGAGCTGTTTTTT

D: NA
size: NA
J: TRBJ2-2
V: TRBV5-1
CDR3: CASSPNYRVKNTGELFF
DNA: TGCGCCAGCAGCCCGAATTACAGGGTAAAGAACACCGGGGAGCTGTTTTTT

D: NA
size: NA
J: TRBJ2-2
V: TRBV7-9
CDR3: CASSLGGTGELFF
DNA: TGTGCCAGCAGCTTAGGAGGGACCGGGGAGCTGTTTTTT

D: NA
size: NA
J: TRBJ2-1
V: TRBV9
CDR3: CASSVDGYEGEQFF
DNA: TGTGCCAGCAGCGTAGACGGATATGAGGGTGAGCAGTTCTTC

D: NA
size: NA
J: TRBJ1-2
V: TRBV5-1
CDR3: CASSWASGTDGYTF
DNA: TGCGCCAGCAGCTGGGCCTCGGGAACAGATGGCTACACCTTC

D: TRBD2
size: NA
J: TRBJ2-1
V: TRBV7-2
CDR3: CASSLFRTSSYNEQFF
DNA: TGTGCCAGCAGCTTATTTCGGACTAGCTCCTACAATGAGCAGTTCTTC